The entry that follows covers one T cell receptor beta chain sequence. Its cognate antigen is unknown. The data are from a study of vaccination effects on CD4 cells after COVID-19. Study summary: Samples came 142 and 148 days after COVID-19 diagnosis, before vaccination. Notes on the study in general: Following vaccination, convalescents' spike-reactive clones were mostly new ones induced by the vaccine. Convalescent patients were scarce in the study, and it lacked early post-infection timepoints.

Having been cultured for less than 12 days, the cells underwent CD4+ T cell isolation. PCR-confirmed SARS-CoV-2 infection occurred in the person between March and December 2020. The V gene lost 6 bases and the J gene lost 3 bases, with 6 bases spanning the gap. The length of the CDR3 is 12 residues. Sequenced by immunoSEQ multiplex PCR; TCRdb stores in-frame clones only, minus some. The repertoire has roughly 68,000 clones, about 72% of them found once; the top ten carry around a quarter. Material: CD4+ T cells from PBMCs cultured without peptide, obtained before COVID-19 vaccination. This sequence joins TRBV12-3 or TRBV12-4 and TRBJ1-5; D is undetermined. This receptor was obtained from a human donor who had a prior SARS-CoV-2 infection. Here the CDR3 DNA reads TGTGCCAGCAGCCGAAACAATCAGCCCCAGCATTTT. Encoded protein: CASSRNNQPQHF.